The rows below give T cell receptor beta chains drawn from one sample of a study of blood T cell repertoires in COVID-19. Data came from immunoSEQ multiplex PCR; TCRdb stores just in-frame clones and leaves some out. Of around 300,000 clones detected, just under 90% appear once; the ten largest clones hold approximately 4%. The source material was peripheral blood. Receptors originate from a woman in her thirties or forties with acute or convalescent COVID-19. The CDR3 runs from the conserved cysteine through the conserved F or W. The order of the fields is D gene, V gene, J gene, clone size, CDR3 protein, CDR3 DNA. The D gene is left open where the match is weak. Size tells how often a clone was seen (once, few, many) or the class of an expanded clone, and some rows leave it out.

.	TRBV2	TRBJ1-1	.	CASSERGGANTEAFF	TGTGCCAGCAGTGAGCGGGGGGGCGCGAACACTGAAGCTTTCTTT
.	TRBV7-2	TRBJ2-5	.	CASSLSAQGWETQYF	TGTGCCAGCAGCTTATCGGCACAGGGTTGGGAGACCCAGTACTTC
.	TRBV7-3	TRBJ2-3	.	CASSLSRGTQYF	TGTGCCAGCAGCTTAAGTAGGGGTACGCAGTATTTT
TRBD1	TRBV3-1/TRBV3-2	TRBJ1-2	.	CASSRDRANYGYTF	TGTGCCAGCAGCCGGGACAGGGCAAACTATGGCTACACCTTC
.	TRBV23-1	TRBJ2-3	.	CASTTLGLDRRGRDSTDTQYF	TGCGCCAGCACCACCTTGGGGCTCGACAGGCGAGGGAGGGATAGCACAGATACGCAGTATTTT
TRBD1	TRBV6-1	TRBJ1-1	.	CASSDRDRRDAFF	TGTGCCAGCAGTGATAGGGACAGGCGGGATGCTTTCTTT
.	TRBV3-1/TRBV3-2	TRBJ1-2	.	CASSPRGGWAYGYTF	TGTGCCAGCAGCCCGCGGGGGGGTTGGGCATATGGCTACACCTTC
.	TRBV9	TRBJ2-1	.	CASTREGVPSSYNEQFF	TGTGCCAGCACCCGAGAGGGGGTGCCGAGCTCCTACAATGAGCAGTTCTTC
.	TRBV6-1	TRBJ2-3	.	CASSVNRRDLPAGGTQYF	TGTGCCAGCAGTGTAAACCGACGGGATCTCCCGGCTGGCGGAACGCAGTATTTT
.	TRBV6-5	TRBJ1-1	once	CASSYSKGHTNTEAFF	TGTGCCAGCAGTTACTCGAAAGGACACACGAACACTGAAGCTTTCTTT
.	TRBV7-9	TRBJ1-5	.	CASSRQGFQPQHF	TGTGCCAGCAGTAGGCAGGGTTTTCAGCCCCAGCATTTT
TRBD1	TRBV7-8	TRBJ1-2	.	CASSLGRRDRGISANGYTF	TGTGCCAGCAGCTTAGGTAGAAGGGACAGGGGGATAAGCGCAAATGGCTACACCTTC
.	TRBV12-3/TRBV12-4	TRBJ1-1	once	CASSSGLREAFF	TGTGCCAGCAGTTCTGGGCTAAGAGAAGCTTTCTTT
.	TRBV11-2	TRBJ1-3	.	CASSPMGQSSLSGNTIYF	TGTGCCAGCAGCCCAATGGGACAATCCTCTCTCTCTGGAAACACCATATATTTT
TRBD2	TRBV19	TRBJ2-3	once	CASSRTSGGRVSDTQYF	TGTGCCAGTAGCCGGACTAGCGGGGGGCGCGTTTCAGATACGCAGTATTTT
.	TRBV27	TRBJ1-1	.	CASSQESNTEAFF	TGTGCCAGCAGTCAAGAGAGTAACACTGAAGCTTTCTTT
TRBD1	TRBV9	TRBJ1-6	.	CASSPRGSNSPLHF	TGTGCCAGCAGCCCCAGGGGGAGTAATTCACCCCTCCACTTT
TRBD1	TRBV19	TRBJ2-2	.	CASGSIQGGTGELFF	TGTGCCAGTGGTAGTATACAGGGGGGCACCGGGGAGCTGTTTTTT
TRBD1	TRBV7-9	TRBJ1-1	once	CASSNADRVNTEAFF	TGTGCCAGCAGCAATGCCGACAGGGTCAACACTGAAGCTTTCTTT
TRBD2	TRBV4-2	TRBJ2-1	few	CASSQVDSGGPNEQFF	TGTGCCAGCAGCCAAGTAGATAGCGGGGGGCCCAATGAGCAGTTCTTC
.	TRBV6-1	TRBJ1-5	.	CASSEAVRQPQHF	TGTGCCAGCAGTGAAGCAGTCAGACAGCCCCAGCATTTT
TRBD1	TRBV15	TRBJ2-5	.	CATRDRGLETQYF	TGTGCCACCAGGGACAGGGGGCTGGAGACCCAGTACTTC
.	TRBV30	TRBJ1-4	.	CAWRYRHNEKLFF	TGTGCCTGGAGGTACAGGCATAATGAAAAACTGTTTTTT
TRBD2	TRBV7-6	TRBJ2-2	.	CASSSKAGLNTGELFF	TGTGCCAGCAGCTCTAAAGCGGGACTAAACACCGGGGAGCTGTTTTTT
.	TRBV30	TRBJ2-1	.	CAWSGLVGRGNSYNEQFF	TGTGCCTGGAGTGGGTTAGTCGGCCGGGGGAACTCCTACAATGAGCAGTTCTTC
.	TRBV11-2	TRBJ1-2	.	CASSLGGGYTF	TGTGCCAGCAGCTTGGGCGGGGGCTACACCTTC
.	TRBV6-1	TRBJ2-2	.	CASSEWSTGELFF	TGTGCCAGCAGTGAATGGAGCACCGGGGAGCTGTTTTTT
TRBD2	TRBV7-8	TRBJ2-1	.	CASRSSGGTYNEQFF	TGTGCCAGCAGGTCAAGCGGGGGTACCTACAATGAGCAGTTCTTC
TRBD2	TRBV10-2	TRBJ2-1	.	CPRSRRGGLYNEQFF	TGCCCCCGCAGTCGGCGGGGGGGCCTCTACAATGAGCAGTTCTTC
.	TRBV5-1	TRBJ2-4	.	CASSRNTTGLLAKNIQYF	TGCGCCAGCAGCCGTAATACTACAGGGCTTCTAGCCAAAAACATTCAGTACTTC
TRBD1	TRBV2	TRBJ1-1	.	CASSRQGVFFEAFF	TGTGCCAGCAGTAGACAGGGGGTTTTTTTTGAAGCTTTCTTT
.	TRBV5-4	TRBJ1-5	.	CASSFGGGPSNQPQHF	TGTGCCAGCAGCTTTGGGGGGGGGCCTAGCAATCAGCCCCAGCATTTT
.	TRBV7-8	TRBJ2-5	.	CASTDRGARPRAYQETQYF	TGTGCCAGCACCGATCGGGGGGCCAGACCCCGAGCGTACCAAGAGACCCAGTACTTC
TRBD2	TRBV6-5	TRBJ2-5	.	CASSYERGAQETQYF	TGTGCCAGCAGTTACGAGCGGGGCGCCCAAGAGACCCAGTACTTC
.	TRBV6-5	TRBJ2-1	.	CATAPRGRGEQFF	TGTGCCACCGCCCCCCGGGGTCGAGGGGAGCAGTTCTTC
.	TRBV5-1	TRBJ2-2	.	CASSFSGELFF	TGCGCCAGCAGCTTTAGCGGGGAGCTGTTTTTT
.	TRBV5-6	TRBJ1-2	.	CASSLVQAVGYTF	TGTGCCAGCAGCTTGGTACAGGCTGTGGGCTACACCTTC
.	TRBV18	TRBJ1-1	few	CASSLGGQNTEAFF	TGTGCCAGCTCACTTGGGGGCCAGAACACTGAAGCTTTCTTT
.	TRBV2	TRBJ1-6	.	CASILGLVPISPLHF	TGTGCCAGCATACTCGGGTTAGTCCCCATTTCACCCCTCCACTTT
.	TRBV29-1	TRBJ1-1	.	CSVEDLQGPNTEAFF	TGCAGCGTTGAAGATCTTCAGGGGCCGAACACTGAAGCTTTCTTT